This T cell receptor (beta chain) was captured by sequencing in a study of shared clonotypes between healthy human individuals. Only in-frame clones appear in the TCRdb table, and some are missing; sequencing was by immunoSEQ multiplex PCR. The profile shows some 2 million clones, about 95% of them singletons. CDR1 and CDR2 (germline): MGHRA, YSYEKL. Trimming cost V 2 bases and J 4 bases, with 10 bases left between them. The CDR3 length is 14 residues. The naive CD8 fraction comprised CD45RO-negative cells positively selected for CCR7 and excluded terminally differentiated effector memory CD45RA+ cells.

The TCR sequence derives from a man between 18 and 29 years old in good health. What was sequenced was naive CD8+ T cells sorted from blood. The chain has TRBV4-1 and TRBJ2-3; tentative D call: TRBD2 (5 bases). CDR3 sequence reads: CASSQTRSPDTQYF. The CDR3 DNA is TGCGCCAGCAGCCAAACTAGGTCCCCAGATACGCAGTATTTT.